This T cell receptor (beta chain) was sequenced in a study of circulating tumor DNA in untreated peripheral T-cell lymphoma. Study findings and constraints: Tumor-specific clonotypes were found in roughly three quarters of patients.

Regarding this clone: Its target is unknown.

TCRdb keeps only in-frame clones here, not all; method: immunoSEQ multiplex PCR. Seen here are 5,000 to 7,500 clones, 77% observed once, and the top ten hold 25% to 35%. Looked up from germline, CDR1 is LNHDA and CDR2 is SQIVND (reference sequence). The CDR3 has 14 amino acids. The V end lost 5 bases, the J end lost 5 bases, and 13 bases lay between the germline ends. The tumor tissue sample was taken at baseline before any treatment. The chain carries TRBV19 and TRBJ2-1, with D perhaps given as TRBD1 or TRBD2 (5 bases each). The source is a human donor with peripheral T-cell lymphoma. The sequencing sample was made of tumor tissue. As DNA, the CDR3 is TGTGCCAGTAGTTTCCCGGGGCAGAACAATGAGCAGTTCTTC. This codes for CASSFPGQNNEQFF. The variable domain in full, completed from reference TRBV19 and TRBJ2-1, reads DGGITQSPKYLFRKEGQNVTLSCEQNLNHDAMYWYRQDPGQGLRLIYYSQIVNDFQKGDIAEGYSVSREKKESFPLTVTSAQKNPTAFYLCASSFPGQNNEQFFGPGTRLTVL.